This T cell receptor beta chain came from a study of beta chain features in type 1 diabetes. Study-wide points: Shortening of TCRB CDR3s, moderate but significant, appeared in all four CD4+ subsets of Type 1 diabetes patients. Whether HLA type affects TCRB rearrangement stayed undetermined in the present work. Healthy donors had naive, central memory and Treg TCRB repertoires that appeared less similar than those seen among patients. Possibly, sequencing cDNA over-represented cells that had high TCR expression levels.

Expressed TCRB transcripts got sequenced, as all isolated RNA was reverse transcribed. Naive, central memory and regulatory T cell samples produced a mean of about 4 million reads. The data were produced by immunoSEQ multiplex PCR, yet TCRdb's version contains in-frame clones alone and is incomplete. Among fewer than 25,000 clones listed, under 75% were seen once. Note on this clone: The antigen is not known.

This TCR was sampled from a man in his late teens or twenties with type 1 diabetes. Sequenced material: Tregs from blood.

The CDR3 sequence: CASTEGQGYSDEQFF. The CDR3 DNA reads as TGTGCCAGCACGGAGGGACAGGGTTATTCGGATGAGCAGTTCTTC. The chain uses TRBV5-4 and TRBJ2-1, with 9 bases matching TRBD1. This CDR3 is built from 15 residues. Germline-derived CDR1 and CDR2 are SGHNT and YYREEE (reference sequence). V was clipped by 6 bases and J by 8 bases; unmatched bases: 12.